This TCR beta chain was documented in a study of breast tumors, draining lymph nodes, adjacent tissues. Study findings and constraints: Tumors had less TCR diversity than lymph nodes, more than nontumor tissue.

TCRdb itself ran the multiplex PCR reads through MiXCR, one entry per CDR3 protein. The table includes 200,000 to 300,000 distinct CDR3 sequences, over 25% detected once. The lymph nodes were axillary draining lymph nodes from breast cancer patients. This clonotype was seen repeatedly, ten times or more. Its specificity is not known. There are 17 residues in the CDR3. V lost 4 bases and J lost 0, with 16 bases in between. Germline lookup yields CDR1 SGHRS and CDR2 YFSETQ. The clonotype was recovered from a female donor with breast cancer. Some clones in this sample may be carry-over from other donors' samples. The sample was axillary lymph node tissue. The gene calls are TRBV5-1 and TRBJ2-2; D gene ambiguous. CDR3 residues: CASSGRSTHPNTGELFF. Here the CDR3 DNA reads TGCGCCAGCAGCGGCCGGTCTACACATCCGAACACCGGGGAGCTGTTTTTT.